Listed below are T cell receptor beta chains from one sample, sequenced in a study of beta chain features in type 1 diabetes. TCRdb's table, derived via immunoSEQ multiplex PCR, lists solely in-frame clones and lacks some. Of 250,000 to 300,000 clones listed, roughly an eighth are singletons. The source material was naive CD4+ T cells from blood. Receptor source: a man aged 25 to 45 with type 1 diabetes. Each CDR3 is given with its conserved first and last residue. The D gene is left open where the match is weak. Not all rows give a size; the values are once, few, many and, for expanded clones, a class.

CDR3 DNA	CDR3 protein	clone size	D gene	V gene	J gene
TGTGCCAGCAGCGTTGGGACGGGGGGCACCGGGGAGCTGTTTTTT	CASSVGTGGTGELFF	few	TRBD2	TRBV7-3	TRBJ2-2
TGCGCCAGCAGCTTCGGACAGGGCGCTGAGACCCAGTACTTC	CASSFGQGAETQYF	.	TRBD1	TRBV5-1	TRBJ2-5
TGCGCCAGCAGCTTAAACGGGAACCAAGAGACCCAGTACTTC	CASSLNGNQETQYF	.	.	TRBV5-1	TRBJ2-5
TGTGCCAGCAGCTTAACCGGGAGAGCAGATACGCAGTATTTT	CASSLTGRADTQYF	.	.	TRBV7-3	TRBJ2-3
TGCAGCGTCAACAGGGGGACGACTGAAGCTTTCTTT	CSVNRGTTEAFF	.	TRBD1	TRBV29-1	TRBJ1-1
TGTGCCAGCAGCCCCTCGACCGGAGCCTACGAGCAGTACTTC	CASSPSTGAYEQYF	.	.	TRBV11-2	TRBJ2-7
TGTGCCAGCAGCGAACAGGGTTCGGGCACTGAAGCTTTCTTT	CASSEQGSGTEAFF	few	.	TRBV7-3	TRBJ1-1
TGTGCCACCAGCAGAGACCCGGGACAGAACTATGGCTACACCTTC	CATSRDPGQNYGYTF	few	TRBD1	TRBV15	TRBJ1-2
TGTGCCAGCAGTTTGCCCGGGACTAGCTCGGCAGATACGCAGTATTTT	CASSLPGTSSADTQYF	.	TRBD2	TRBV2	TRBJ2-3
TGTGCCAGCAGCCCCTTTGGGGAGAATCAGCCCCAGCATTTT	CASSPFGENQPQHF	.	.	TRBV5-4	TRBJ1-5
TGTGCCAGCAGTTTACTCGGGGATCCAACCCAGGAGACCCAGTACTTC	CASSLLGDPTQETQYF	.	.	TRBV27	TRBJ2-5
TGTGCCAGCAGCACCGGGACTAGCGGTGGGGTGGATACGCAGTATTTT	CASSTGTSGGVDTQYF	few	TRBD2	TRBV7-3	TRBJ2-3
TGTGCCAGCAGCTTGGATGGGACAGGGACCTACGAGCAGTACTTC	CASSLDGTGTYEQYF	.	TRBD1	TRBV5-4	TRBJ2-7
TGTGCCAGCAAGGCGGATCAAGAGACCCAGTACTTC	CASKADQETQYF	.	.	TRBV2	TRBJ2-5
TGTGCCAGCAGCTTAGGGACAGGGGTAGCGTCGGGTGAGCAGTACTTC	CASSLGTGVASGEQYF	few	TRBD1	TRBV7-2	TRBJ2-7
TGTGCCAGCAGTGAGGCAGGCCGTGAAGCTTTCTTT	CASSEAGREAFF	.	.	TRBV6-1	TRBJ1-1
TGTGCCAGCAGCTTAACAGGGAGTACAGATACGCAGTATTTT	CASSLTGSTDTQYF	.	.	TRBV7-2	TRBJ2-3
TGCAGTGCCCGCCTGGGAGTTGAAGCTTTCTTT	CSARLGVEAFF	few	.	TRBV20-1	TRBJ1-1
TGTGCCAGCAGCACCCGGACGGGAAAAGAGACCCAGTACTTC	CASSTRTGKETQYF	.	.	TRBV5-4	TRBJ2-5
TGTGCCAGCAGTAAATCAAGCGCAGGGGGCCTATCCTACGAGCAGTACTTC	CASSKSSAGGLSYEQYF	.	TRBD1	TRBV28	TRBJ2-7
TGCGCCAGCAGCCATATGTCAGGGAACTATGGCTACACCTTC	CASSHMSGNYGYTF	once	.	TRBV4-1	TRBJ1-2
TGTGCCAGCTCAGCTTCATTGCGGGAACCCCAGCATTTT	CASSASLREPQHF	.	.	TRBV18	TRBJ1-5
TGTGCCAGCTCACCGGGGACAGGGTTCTCCTACGAGCAGTACTTC	CASSPGTGFSYEQYF	few	TRBD1	TRBV18	TRBJ2-7
TGTGCCAGCAGTCGCAACGCCGGGACTAGCTCTGGGGCCAACGTCCTGACTTTC	CASSRNAGTSSGANVLTF	.	TRBD2	TRBV27	TRBJ2-6
TGTGCCAGCAGCTTACGTGGACAGCCCGCTGAAGCTTTCTTT	CASSLRGQPAEAFF	few	.	TRBV7-9	TRBJ1-1
TGTGCCAGCGGAAGGGGGTGGGGAACTGGGGCCAACGTCCTGACTTTC	CASGRGWGTGANVLTF	.	.	TRBV7-9	TRBJ2-6
TGTGCCACCAGACATACGGGAGCTGGAAACACCATATATTTT	CATRHTGAGNTIYF	few	.	TRBV15	TRBJ1-3